This is a list of T cell receptor beta chains from one sample in a study of vaccination effects on CD4 cells after COVID-19. These receptors lack a known antigen. TCRdb's copy holds only in-frame clones and misses some; the assay was immunoSEQ multiplex PCR. The data show roughly 73,000 clones, roughly 73% seen once. The specimen was CD4+ T cells from PBMCs cultured with HIV peptides, collected before COVID-19 vaccination. Receptors originate from a human donor who had a prior SARS-CoV-2 infection. The CDR3 runs from the conserved cysteine through the conserved F or W. A D gene is named only where the DNA matches it firmly. Not every row has a clone size; where given, it reads once, few, many or a size class.

V	size	J	D	CDR3	DNA
TRBV2	once	TRBJ2-1	NA	CASRGDRGEQFF	TGTGCCAGCAGGGGGGACCGGGGAGAGCAGTTCTTC
TRBV11-3	once	TRBJ2-1	NA	CASSYQGNEQFF	TGTGCCAGCAGCTATCAGGGAAATGAGCAGTTCTTC
TRBV4-2	NA	TRBJ1-1	NA	CASSHRDGLLGTEAFF	TGTGCCAGCAGCCACCGGGACGGCCTGTTGGGGACTGAAGCTTTCTTT
TRBV18	NA	TRBJ1-3	TRBD1	CASSPRTGDSGNTIYF	TGTGCCAGCTCACCGAGGACAGGAGATTCTGGAAACACCATATATTTT
TRBV24-1	NA	TRBJ1-4	TRBD1	CATSDLTGRGPVPATNEKLFF	TGTGCCACCAGTGATCTTACGGGCAGGGGGCCAGTTCCCGCAACTAATGAAAAACTGTTTTTT
TRBV6-2/TRBV6-3	once	TRBJ2-5	TRBD1	CASSRMRGTEYQETQYF	TGTGCCAGCAGCCGTATGCGAGGGACAGAGTACCAAGAGACCCAGTACTTC
TRBV27	NA	TRBJ1-2	TRBD1	CASRRQGTTNYGYTF	TGTGCCAGCAGGAGACAGGGAACCACTAACTATGGCTACACCTTC
TRBV7-2	few	TRBJ2-7	NA	CASSSHSRGEQYF	TGTGCCAGCAGCTCCCACAGTCGAGGCGAGCAGTACTTC
TRBV18	NA	TRBJ1-2	TRBD1	CASSLRDSHYTF	TGTGCCAGCTCACTACGGGACAGCCACTACACCTTC
TRBV4-1	NA	TRBJ2-3	TRBD2	CASSRAGRGTDTQYF	TGCGCCAGCAGCCGAGCGGGGCGGGGCACAGATACGCAGTATTTT
TRBV10-3	NA	TRBJ2-6	NA	CAISELQLGSSGANVLTF	TGTGCCATCAGTGAGTTGCAGCTCGGGAGCTCTGGGGCCAACGTCCTGACTTTC
TRBV5-1	NA	TRBJ2-7	NA	CASSLDSQQREQYF	TGCGCCAGCAGCTTGGATTCTCAACAACGAGAGCAGTACTTC
TRBV6-2/TRBV6-3	NA	TRBJ2-3	NA	CASSLLYTDTQYF	TGTGCCAGCAGTTTACTGTACACAGATACGCAGTATTTT
TRBV27	NA	TRBJ1-2	TRBD1	CASSPRQGGDGYTF	TGTGCCAGCAGCCCTCGACAGGGGGGGGATGGCTACACCTTC
TRBV9	NA	TRBJ1-4	TRBD1	CASSLTGDGNEKLFF	TGTGCCAGCAGTTTAACAGGGGACGGGAATGAAAAACTGTTTTTT
TRBV5-6	once	TRBJ1-1	NA	CASSARGDGRSF	TGTGCCAGCAGCGCCCGGGGGGACGGCCGATCCTTT
TRBV2	few	TRBJ1-6	NA	CASRGTGGSNSPLHF	TGTGCCAGCAGGGGGACTGGTGGTAGTAATTCACCCCTCCACTTT
TRBV11-1	NA	TRBJ1-6	NA	CASFFGRSSYNSPLHF	TGTGCCAGCTTTTTCGGGCGAAGCTCCTATAATTCACCCCTCCACTTT
TRBV5-6	NA	TRBJ2-7	TRBD2	CASSKGLAEFYEQYF	TGTGCCAGCAGCAAGGGACTAGCGGAGTTCTACGAGCAGTACTTC
TRBV7-3	once	TRBJ2-7	TRBD2	CASSLTGGLAGDGDYEQYF	TGTGCCAGCAGCTTAACCGGAGGACTAGCGGGGGATGGTGACTACGAGCAGTACTTC
TRBV30	NA	TRBJ2-5	NA	CAWSVTGIRETQYF	TGTGCCTGGAGTGTAACGGGGATAAGAGAGACCCAGTACTTC
TRBV12-3/TRBV12-4	NA	TRBJ1-6	NA	CASSLLADSPLHF	TGTGCCAGCAGTTTATTGGCTGATTCACCCCTCCACTTT
TRBV5-1	NA	TRBJ2-5	NA	CASSIGGNQETQYF	TGCGCCAGCAGCATCGGGGGCAACCAAGAGACCCAGTACTTC
TRBV25-1	NA	TRBJ2-2	NA	CASSEFRGTNTGELFF	TGTGCCAGCAGTGAATTTCGGGGGACCAACACCGGGGAGCTGTTTTTT
TRBV9	NA	TRBJ2-2	NA	CASSVVENTGELFF	TGTGCCAGCAGCGTAGTAGAGAACACCGGGGAGCTGTTTTTT
TRBV5-4	NA	TRBJ2-3	TRBD1	CASSLGQGSTDTQYF	TGTGCCAGCAGCTTGGGACAGGGGAGCACAGATACGCAGTATTTT
TRBV6-2/TRBV6-3	NA	TRBJ2-7	TRBD2	CASSYGGLAGTRYEQYF	TGTGCCAGCAGTTACGGGGGACTAGCGGGAACGAGGTACGAGCAGTACTTC
TRBV5-8	NA	TRBJ2-3	TRBD2	CASSLGTSGGADTQYF	TGTGCCAGCAGCTTGGGGACTAGCGGGGGGGCGGATACGCAGTATTTT
TRBV29-1	NA	TRBJ2-1	TRBD1	CSVDAVKDRGLPYNEQFF	TGCAGCGTTGATGCGGTCAAGGACAGGGGTCTTCCCTACAATGAGCAGTTCTTC
TRBV11-2	NA	TRBJ2-5	NA	CASRSLGGGGSETQYF	TGTGCCAGCAGATCACTCGGGGGTGGGGGGTCGGAGACCCAGTACTTC
TRBV13	NA	TRBJ1-4	TRBD1	CASSLRTGANEKLFF	TGTGCCAGCAGCTTACGGACAGGCGCTAATGAAAAACTGTTTTTT
TRBV20-1	NA	TRBJ1-3	NA	CSASDQGSGNTIYF	TGCAGTGCTAGTGACCAGGGATCTGGAAACACCATATATTTT
TRBV18	NA	TRBJ2-5	NA	CASSEAPPQETQYF	TGTGCCAGCTCTGAAGCTCCCCCCCAAGAGACCCAGTACTTC
TRBV19	few	TRBJ1-5	TRBD1	CASSIAWDRPDQPQHF	TGTGCCAGTAGTATCGCCTGGGACAGGCCGGATCAGCCCCAGCATTTT
TRBV6-5	few	TRBJ2-3	TRBD2	CASRTGLAEGDTQYF	TGTGCCAGCCGAACAGGACTAGCGGAAGGAGATACGCAGTATTTT
TRBV27	NA	TRBJ2-3	NA	CASGWEADTQYF	TGTGCCAGCGGGTGGGAGGCAGATACGCAGTATTTT
TRBV2	NA	TRBJ2-7	NA	CASNLGNYEQYF	TGTGCCAGCAACCTGGGGAACTACGAGCAGTACTTC
TRBV6-5	NA	TRBJ1-2	TRBD1	CAGKDRAGGYTF	TGTGCCGGAAAGGACAGGGCAGGTGGCTACACCTTC
TRBV27	many	TRBJ1-2	NA	CASKPNRDPNLNYGYTF	TGTGCCAGCAAACCTAACAGGGACCCCAACCTTAACTATGGCTACACCTTC
TRBV2	NA	TRBJ2-5	NA	CASSGVFEETQYF	TGTGCCAGCAGTGGGGTTTTCGAGGAGACCCAGTACTTC
TRBV12-5	once	TRBJ2-5	TRBD2	CASGPGTSGTVETQYF	TGTGCTAGTGGTCCCGGGACTAGCGGGACAGTAGAGACCCAGTACTTC
TRBV4-2	NA	TRBJ2-3	TRBD2	CASAPAGGRDTQYF	TGTGCCAGCGCTCCTGCGGGGGGCAGAGATACGCAGTATTTT
TRBV15	NA	TRBJ1-2	NA	CATSRRGFNYGYTF	TGTGCCACCAGCCGTAGGGGGTTTAACTATGGCTACACCTTC
TRBV10-3	NA	TRBJ2-1	TRBD2	CAISDSGTSGRSSYNEQFF	TGTGCCATCAGTGATTCCGGGACTAGCGGGAGAAGCTCCTACAATGAGCAGTTCTTC
TRBV30	few	TRBJ1-3	TRBD1	CAWTRTGVNTIYF	TGTGCCTGGACTCGGACAGGGGTAAACACCATATATTTT
TRBV3-1/TRBV3-2	NA	TRBJ2-7	TRBD2	CASSHATSGNYEQYF	TGTGCCAGCAGCCACGCGACTAGCGGAAACTACGAGCAGTACTTC
TRBV28	few	TRBJ2-1	TRBD2	CASSPLMGRLAGYNEQFF	TGTGCCAGCAGTCCCCTAATGGGCCGACTAGCGGGCTACAATGAGCAGTTCTTC
TRBV9	NA	TRBJ2-7	TRBD2	CASSAKRLAGLYEQYF	TGTGCCAGCAGCGCTAAAAGACTAGCGGGCCTCTACGAGCAGTACTTC
TRBV5-1	NA	TRBJ2-3	TRBD2	CASTPLAGYKGTQYF	TGCGCCAGCACCCCGCTAGCGGGGTACAAGGGCACGCAGTATTTT
TRBV5-4	few	TRBJ2-7	TRBD1	CASSVTGTGNGEQYF	TGTGCCAGCAGCGTTACCGGGACAGGGAACGGCGAGCAGTACTTC
TRBV2	NA	TRBJ2-3	TRBD2	CAIAGGRGDTQYF	TGTGCCATTGCGGGGGGCCGGGGAGATACGCAGTATTTT
TRBV18	large	TRBJ1-4	NA	CASSPRSNEKLFF	TGTGCCAGCTCACCGCGCAGTAATGAAAAACTGTTTTTT
TRBV28	NA	TRBJ2-1	NA	CASSGSNNEQFF	TGTGCCAGCAGTGGCAGCAACAATGAGCAGTTCTTC
TRBV27	NA	TRBJ1-4	NA	CASSLTINEKLFF	TGTGCCAGCAGTTTAACAATTAATGAAAAACTGTTTTTT
TRBV5-4	NA	TRBJ2-4	NA	CASSLGYGEAKNIQYF	TGTGCCAGCAGCTTGGGTTACGGGGAGGCCAAAAACATTCAGTACTTC
TRBV30	NA	TRBJ1-5	NA	CAWSSAGTHVNPQHF	TGTGCCTGGAGTTCAGCTGGGACACACGTAAATCCCCAGCATTTT
TRBV15	few	TRBJ2-1	NA	CATSRDLGGMAFF	TGTGCCACCAGCAGAGATCTTGGAGGGATGGCGTTCTTC
TRBV1	NA	TRBJ1-1	NA	CTSSQDVCGVHVNTEAFF	TGCACCAGCAGCCAAGATGTATGTGGGGTTCACGTGAACACTGAAGCTTTCTTT